This TCR beta chain was found in a study of regulatory T cells in long-lasting Graves disease. General study points: Graves' patients with persistent disease showed TCR diversity lower than patients newly diagnosed. Possibly, too few samples lowered accuracy.

The authors built TCR beta libraries using iRepertoire HTBI primers and Arm-PCR of CDR3 regions. TCRdb ran MiXCR on the multiplex PCR reads and lists one entry per CDR3 protein. Seen here are about 470,000 distinct CDR3 sequences, more than 13% observed once, and the top ten hold around 15%. Time point specified: newly diagnosed GD, antithyroid drugs for less than 3 months. RNA from PBMCs was the source of the TCR library. V was cut by 0 bases and J by 3 bases, with 5 bases left in between. Germline CDR1 and CDR2: MNHEY and SVGAGI. The CDR3 extends over 13 amino acids. As regards this clonotype: Its antigen is unidentified.

These data are also associated with another study on T cells in Graves' hyperthyroidism and ophthalmopathy. From that second work: Exclusion followed for patients with uncontrolled infection, other autoimmune disease, pregnancy or lactation. The model's output predicted ophthalmopathy at a median of approximately 6.5 months prior to onset.

The rearrangement links TRBV6-5 to TRBJ1-2; no firm D call. This material consisted of peripheral blood mononuclear cells (PBMCs), taken at new diagnosis, from a patient treated with antithyroid drugs. The sequence was obtained from a woman in her thirties with Graves disease. CDR3 coding DNA: TGTGCCAGCAGTTACTCTACACACTATGGCTACACCTTC. Protein: CASSYSTHYGYTF.